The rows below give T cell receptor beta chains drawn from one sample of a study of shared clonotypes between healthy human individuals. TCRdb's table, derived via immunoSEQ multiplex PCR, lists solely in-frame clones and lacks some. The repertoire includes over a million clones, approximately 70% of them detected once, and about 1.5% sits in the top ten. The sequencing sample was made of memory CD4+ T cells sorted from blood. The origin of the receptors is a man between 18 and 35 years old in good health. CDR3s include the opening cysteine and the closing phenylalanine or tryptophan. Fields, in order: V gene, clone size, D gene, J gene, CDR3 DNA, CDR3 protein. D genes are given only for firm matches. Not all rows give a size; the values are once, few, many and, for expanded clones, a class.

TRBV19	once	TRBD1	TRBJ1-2	TGTGCCAGTAAACGACAGGGTGACTATGGCTACACCTTC	CASKRQGDYGYTF
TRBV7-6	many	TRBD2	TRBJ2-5	TGTGCCAGCAGCATCGGGACTAGCGGTTCCCAAGAGACCCAGTACTTC	CASSIGTSGSQETQYF
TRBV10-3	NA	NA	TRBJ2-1	TGTGCCATCAGTGCTGAGGGAGAGAATGAGCAGTTCTTC	CAISAEGENEQFF
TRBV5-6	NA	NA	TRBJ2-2	TGTGCCAGCAGCTTGGTAGGATCAACCACCGGGGAGCTGTTTTTT	CASSLVGSTTGELFF
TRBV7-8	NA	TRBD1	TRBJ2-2	TGTGCCAGCAGCTCGTACACAGGGGGCGGGGAGCTGTTTTTT	CASSSYTGGGELFF
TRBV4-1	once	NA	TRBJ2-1	TGCGCCAGCAGCCCGAACCCTAGCGAGTCCCATTACAATGAGCAGTTCTTC	CASSPNPSESHYNEQFF
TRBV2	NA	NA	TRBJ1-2	TGTGCCAGCAGCGGCAGCGCCCTGGATGGCTACACCTTC	CASSGSALDGYTF
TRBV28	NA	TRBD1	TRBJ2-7	TGTGCCAGCAGTTCGACAGGGAGCCGTCTCTCCTACGAGCAGTACTTC	CASSSTGSRLSYEQYF
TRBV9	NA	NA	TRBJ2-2	TGTGCCAGCAGCCCCCGATGGGGGGCTGGCACCGGGGAGCTGTTTTTT	CASSPRWGAGTGELFF
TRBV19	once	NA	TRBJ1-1	TGTGCCAGTAGTATTCCCCATATACCTGAAGCTTTCTTT	CASSIPHIPEAFF
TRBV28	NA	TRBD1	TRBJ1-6	TGTGCCAGCAGTTCCGGGACAGGGGTTAGGCCCACCTCACCCCTCCACTTT	CASSSGTGVRPTSPLHF
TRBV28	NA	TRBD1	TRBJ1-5	TGTGCCAGCAGACTCACAGGGGAGGGCAATCAGCCCCAGCATTTT	CASRLTGEGNQPQHF
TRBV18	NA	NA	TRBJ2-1	TGTGCCAGCTCACCACCGGAGACGAACAATGAGCAGTTCTTC	CASSPPETNNEQFF
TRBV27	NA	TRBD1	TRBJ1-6	TGTGCCAGCAGTTTACCCGGACAGGGTAACTCACCCCTCCACTTT	CASSLPGQGNSPLHF
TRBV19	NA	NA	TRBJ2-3	TGTGCCAGTAGTATAGCCCAGGGCTACGATACGCAGTATTTT	CASSIAQGYDTQYF
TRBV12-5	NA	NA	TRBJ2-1	TGTGCTAGTGGTTTGGTAGTGGGGGCAGTTCCCACCAATGAGCAGTTCTTC	CASGLVVGAVPTNEQFF
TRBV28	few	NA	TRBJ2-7	TGTGCCAGCAGTTTATATGCCGGCGAGCAGTACTTC	CASSLYAGEQYF
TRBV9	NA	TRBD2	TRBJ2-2	TGTGCCAGCAGCGTATTTAGCGGGATGAACACCGGGGAGCTGTTTTTT	CASSVFSGMNTGELFF
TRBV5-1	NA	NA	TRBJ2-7	TGCGCCAGCAGCTTGCAAGGGGGGTCCTCCGAGCAGTACTTC	CASSLQGGSSEQYF
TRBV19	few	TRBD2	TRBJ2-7	TGTGCCAGTAGTACCATGGGAGGGTACGAGCAGTACTTC	CASSTMGGYEQYF
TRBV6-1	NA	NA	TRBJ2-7	TGTGCCAGCAGTGCAGGGCTAACCTACGAGCAGTACTTC	CASSAGLTYEQYF
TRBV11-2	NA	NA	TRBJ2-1	TGTGCCAGCAGCTTAACACGGGGCTCCTACAATGAGCAGTTCTTC	CASSLTRGSYNEQFF
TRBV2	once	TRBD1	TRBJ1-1	TGTGCCAGCAGTCCGACAGGGGGCAACACTGAAGCTTTCTTT	CASSPTGGNTEAFF
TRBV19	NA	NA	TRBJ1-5	TGTGCCAGTAGTTTACAGGGCGGCAATCAGCCCCAGCATTTT	CASSLQGGNQPQHF
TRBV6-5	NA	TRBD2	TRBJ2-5	TGTGCCAGCAGACTTCGGGGGGTAGATCAAGAGACCCAGTACTTC	CASRLRGVDQETQYF
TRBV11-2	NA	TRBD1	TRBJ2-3	TGTGCCAGCAGCTTAGAAGGACAGGGGCTCACATATACGCAGTATTTT	CASSLEGQGLTYTQYF